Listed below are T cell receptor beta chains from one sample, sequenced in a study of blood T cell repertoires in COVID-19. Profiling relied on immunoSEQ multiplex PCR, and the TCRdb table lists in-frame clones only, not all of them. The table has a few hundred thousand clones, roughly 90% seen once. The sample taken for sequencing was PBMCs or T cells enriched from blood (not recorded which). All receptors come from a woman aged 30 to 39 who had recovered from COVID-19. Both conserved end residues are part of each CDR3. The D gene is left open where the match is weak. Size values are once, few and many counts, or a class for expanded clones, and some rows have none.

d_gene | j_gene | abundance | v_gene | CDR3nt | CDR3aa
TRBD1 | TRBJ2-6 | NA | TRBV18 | TGTGCCAGCTCACGGGACAGCCCCTCTGGGGCCAACGTCCTGACTTTC | CASSRDSPSGANVLTF
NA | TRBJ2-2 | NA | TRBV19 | TGTGCCAGTAGTATCACAGGGGGGGCCGGGGAGCTGTTTTTT | CASSITGGAGELFF
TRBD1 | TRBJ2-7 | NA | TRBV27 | TGTGCCAGCAGTTTAGACAGGGGGCTTTACGAGCAGTACTTC | CASSLDRGLYEQYF
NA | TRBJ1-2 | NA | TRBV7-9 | TGTGCCAGCAGCTTAGGCGAGGCCTTGGGCACCTTC | CASSLGEALGTF
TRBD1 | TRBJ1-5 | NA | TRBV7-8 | TGTGCCAGCAGCTTAGACAGGGGGTATAGCAATCAGCCCCAGCATTTT | CASSLDRGYSNQPQHF
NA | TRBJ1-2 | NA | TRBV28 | TGTGCCAGCCAAGACGGGTTTACTTTCCCACCGCGACGATCAAACTATGGCTACACCTTC | CASQDGFTFPPRRSNYGYTF
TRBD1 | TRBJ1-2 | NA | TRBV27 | TGTGCCAGCAGTTCCCCTGGGACAGATCCTTATGGCTACACCTTC | CASSSPGTDPYGYTF
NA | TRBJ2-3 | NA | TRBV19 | TGTGCCAGTAGTATAGAACAGCCAGATACGCAGTATTTT | CASSIEQPDTQYF
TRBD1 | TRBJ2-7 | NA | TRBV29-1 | TGCAGCGTTGAAGAGCGGACAGGAGGCTACGAGCAGTACTTC | CSVEERTGGYEQYF
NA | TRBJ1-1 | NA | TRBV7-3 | TGTGCCAGCAGCTCAGCCCTAGGATTGGACACTGAAGCTTTCTTT | CASSSALGLDTEAFF
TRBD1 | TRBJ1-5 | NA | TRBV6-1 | TGTGCCAGCAGTGAAGTCAGACAGGGGCTGAGCAATCAGCCCCAGCATTTT | CASSEVRQGLSNQPQHF
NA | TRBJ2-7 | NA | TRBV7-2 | TGTGCCAGCAGCCGAGGGGGCTCCTACGAGCAGTACTTC | CASSRGGSYEQYF
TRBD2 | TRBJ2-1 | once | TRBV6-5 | TGTGCCAGCAGTTACGGGGTAGCGGGAAGGGAGCAGTTCTTC | CASSYGVAGREQFF
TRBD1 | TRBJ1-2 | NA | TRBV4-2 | TGTGCCAGCAGCCAAGTGGTGGGACAGGACTATGGCTACACCTTC | CASSQVVGQDYGYTF
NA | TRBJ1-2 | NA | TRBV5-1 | TGCGCCAGCAGCTTGGACTTTAACTATGGCTACACCTTC | CASSLDFNYGYTF
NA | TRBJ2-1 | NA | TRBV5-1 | TGCGCCAGCAGCTCAGGGACTCTAGCAGCCTACAATGAGCAGTTCTTC | CASSSGTLAAYNEQFF
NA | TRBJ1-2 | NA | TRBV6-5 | TGTGCCAGCTCTCGGGGCGGAGGGGATGGCTACACCTTC | CASSRGGGDGYTF
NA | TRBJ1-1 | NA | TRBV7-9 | TGTGCCAGCAGACCCTTACAGGGCATGAACACTGAAGCTTTCTTT | CASRPLQGMNTEAFF
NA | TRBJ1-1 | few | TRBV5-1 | TGCGCCAGCAGCAGAGGACAATATAGGACTGAAGCTTTCTTT | CASSRGQYRTEAFF
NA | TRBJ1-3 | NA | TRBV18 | TGTGCCAGCTCACCATCTTCGGGCTCTGGAAACACCATATATTTT | CASSPSSGSGNTIYF
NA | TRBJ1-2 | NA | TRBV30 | TGTGCCTGGAGTGCCGGAGGGCATGGCTACACCTTC | CAWSAGGHGYTF
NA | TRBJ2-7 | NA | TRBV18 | TGTGCCAGCTCACCAGGAACCGGGATCACGGGCCACGAGCAGTACTTC | CASSPGTGITGHEQYF
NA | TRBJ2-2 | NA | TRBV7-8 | TGTGCCAGCAGCTTAGGGCAGGGTACCGGGGAGCTGTTTTTT | CASSLGQGTGELFF
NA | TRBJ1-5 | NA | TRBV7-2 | TGTGCCAGCAGCTCACCAGGGTGGGGTCAGCCCCAGCATTTT | CASSSPGWGQPQHF
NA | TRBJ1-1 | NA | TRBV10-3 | TGTGCCATCCGAAGCGACACTGAAGCTTTCTTT | CAIRSDTEAFF
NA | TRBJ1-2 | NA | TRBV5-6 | TGTGCCAGCAGCGCGAGACAGAGACCCTATGGCTACACCTTC | CASSARQRPYGYTF
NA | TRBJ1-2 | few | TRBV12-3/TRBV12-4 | TGTGCCTCAAGGACAGTATATGGCTACACCTTC | CASRTVYGYTF
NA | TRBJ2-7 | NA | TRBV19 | TGTGCCAGTAGGGCCAGCTCCTACGAGCAGTACTTC | CASRASSYEQYF
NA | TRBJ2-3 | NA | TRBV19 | TGTGCCAGTAGTATGGACCCGGGTGGGGCTACGCAGTATTTT | CASSMDPGGATQYF